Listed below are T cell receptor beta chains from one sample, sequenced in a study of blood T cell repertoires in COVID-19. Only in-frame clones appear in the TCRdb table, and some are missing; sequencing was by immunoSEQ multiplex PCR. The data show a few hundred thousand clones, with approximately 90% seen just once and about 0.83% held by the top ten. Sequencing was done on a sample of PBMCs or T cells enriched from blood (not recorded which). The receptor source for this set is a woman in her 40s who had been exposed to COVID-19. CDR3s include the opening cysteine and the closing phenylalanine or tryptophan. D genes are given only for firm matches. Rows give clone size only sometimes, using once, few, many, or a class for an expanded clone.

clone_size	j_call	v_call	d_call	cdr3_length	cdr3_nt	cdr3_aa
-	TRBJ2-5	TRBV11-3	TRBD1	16	TGTGCCAGCAGCTTAGAGTTGAGGGACAGACAAGAGACCCAGTACTTC	CASSLELRDRQETQYF
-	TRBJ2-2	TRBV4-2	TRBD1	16	TGTGCCAGCAGCCGGTCGGGACAGGGGGCGGCCGGGGAGCTGTTTTTT	CASSRSGQGAAGELFF
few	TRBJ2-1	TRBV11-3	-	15	TGTGCCAGCAGCCCCTTAAGGGGCTCCTACAATGAGCAGTTCTTC	CASSPLRGSYNEQFF
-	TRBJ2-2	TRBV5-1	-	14	TGCGCCAGCAGCGGACAGTCGAACACCGGGGAGCTGTTTTTT	CASSGQSNTGELFF
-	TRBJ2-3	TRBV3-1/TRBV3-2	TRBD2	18	TGTGCCAGCAGCCAAGGGCCTAGCGGGGGGCGTGGCACAGATACGCAGTATTTT	CASSQGPSGGRGTDTQYF
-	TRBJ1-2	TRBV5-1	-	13	TGCGCCAGCAGCTGGGACACGGACTATGGCTACACCTTC	CASSWDTDYGYTF
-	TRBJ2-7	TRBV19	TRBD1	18	TGTGCCAGTAGTAGGGGACAGGGACTTAGAGACTCCCTGGGGGAGCAGTACTTC	CASSRGQGLRDSLGEQYF
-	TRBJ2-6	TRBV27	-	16	TGTGCCAGCAGTTCCGGACAGCCCTCTGGGGCCAACGTCCTGACTTTC	CASSSGQPSGANVLTF
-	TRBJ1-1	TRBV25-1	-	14	TGTGCCAGCAGTGAAGAACGGGGTTTCACTGAAGCTTTCTTT	CASSEERGFTEAFF
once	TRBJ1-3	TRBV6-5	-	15	TGTGCCAGCAGTTACGCGGGGGGCTCTGGAAACACCATATATTTT	CASSYAGGSGNTIYF
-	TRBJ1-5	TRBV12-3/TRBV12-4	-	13	TGTGCCAGCAGTTTTTCCAACAATCAGCCCCAGCATTTT	CASSFSNNQPQHF
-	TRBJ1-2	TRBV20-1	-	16	TGCAGTGCTAGTCCCAATTCAGGGCGAAGTAACTATGGCTACACCTTC	CSASPNSGRSNYGYTF
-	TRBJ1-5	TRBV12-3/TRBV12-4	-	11	TGTGCCAGCAGTTCCCACACGCCCCAGCATTTT	CASSSHTPQHF
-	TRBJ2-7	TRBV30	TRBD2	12	TGTGCCTGGAGTATACTAGCGGGAGGGAGGTACTTC	CAWSILAGGRYF
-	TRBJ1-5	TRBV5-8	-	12	TGTGCCAGCAGTACGGCGGGTCAGCCCCAGCATTTT	CASSTAGQPQHF
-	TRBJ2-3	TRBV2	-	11	TGTGCCAGCCGTCAGGGGGATACGCAGTATTTT	CASRQGDTQYF
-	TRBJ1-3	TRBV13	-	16	TGTGCCAGCAGCTTAGAGCAGGGGAGGGCTGGAAACACCATATATTTT	CASSLEQGRAGNTIYF
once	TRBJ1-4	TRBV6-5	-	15	TGTGCCAGTAGCGGGACCCGCTCTACTAATGAAAAACTGTTTTTT	CASSGTRSTNEKLFF
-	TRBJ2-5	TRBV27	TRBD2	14	TGTGCCAGCATTGCGACTAGCGGCCAAGAGACCCAGTACTTC	CASIATSGQETQYF
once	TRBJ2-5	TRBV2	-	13	TGTGCCAGCAGCGCAGTTAATGAAGAGACCCAGTACTTC	CASSAVNEETQYF
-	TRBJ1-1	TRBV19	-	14	TGTGCCAGTAGCCCTGGGAGGGGGGTCACTGAAGCTTTCTTT	CASSPGRGVTEAFF
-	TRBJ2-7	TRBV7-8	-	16	TGTGCCAGCAGCCAAGGGGGGGCCACCAGTCCCTACGAGCAGTACTTC	CASSQGGATSPYEQYF
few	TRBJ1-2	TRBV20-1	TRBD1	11	TGCAACGGACAGGGAGAGAGTGGCTACACCTTC	CNGQGESGYTF
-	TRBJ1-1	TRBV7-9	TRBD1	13	TGTGCCAGCAGCGCCGACAGGGACACTGAAGCTTTCTTT	CASSADRDTEAFF
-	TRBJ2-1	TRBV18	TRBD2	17	TGTGCCAGCTCACCGCGACCGGCACTAGCGGGAGCAACTGAGCAGTTCTTC	CASSPRPALAGATEQFF
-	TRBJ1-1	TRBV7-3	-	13	TGTGCCAGCAGCTTGACAGTAAACACTGAAGCTTTCTTT	CASSLTVNTEAFF
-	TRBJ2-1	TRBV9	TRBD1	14	TGTGCCAGCAGTAGGACAGGGGTGAGCAATGAGCAGTTCTTC	CASSRTGVSNEQFF
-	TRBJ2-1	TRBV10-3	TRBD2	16	TGTGCCATCAGTGATCCACGGATAGCGGGATACAATGAGCAGTTCTTC	CAISDPRIAGYNEQFF
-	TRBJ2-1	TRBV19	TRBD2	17	TGTGCCAGTAGTACCTTTCTTACTAGCGGGGGGGCAAATGAGCAGTTCTTC	CASSTFLTSGGANEQFF
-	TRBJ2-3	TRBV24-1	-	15	TGTGCCACCAGTCTGGGAGGACTCTACACAGATACGCAGTATTTT	CATSLGGLYTDTQYF
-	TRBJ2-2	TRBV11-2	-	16	TGTGCCAGCAGCTTAATAGCGACAGGATTAGGCGGGGAGCTGTTTTTT	CASSLIATGLGGELFF